Listed below are T cell receptor beta chains from one sample, sequenced in a study of shared clonotypes between healthy human individuals. The method was immunoSEQ multiplex PCR; TCRdb's version includes in-frame clones alone and lacks a portion of them. Among 850,000 to 1,200,000 clones listed, around 76% were seen once. Input material: memory CD4+ T cells sorted from blood. The receptors stem from a man younger than 35 in good health. CDR3s include the opening cysteine and the closing phenylalanine or tryptophan. D genes are given only for firm matches. Some rows mark clone size as missing; the rest say once, few, many or name a class of expanded clone.

V gene	D gene	clone size	J gene	CDR3 DNA	CDR3 protein
TRBV7-6	NA	NA	TRBJ1-1	TGTGCCAGCAGCTTAGTGGGGGCGGACACTGAAGCTTTCTTT	CASSLVGADTEAFF
TRBV6-5	NA	once	TRBJ1-2	TGTGCCAGCAGTTATGGGGGGGTAGTGGACTATGGCTACACCTTC	CASSYGGVVDYGYTF
TRBV11-2	NA	NA	TRBJ2-1	TGTGCCAGCAGCCCCGAGGGCGCTGAGCAGTTCTTC	CASSPEGAEQFF
TRBV9	TRBD1	NA	TRBJ2-7	TGTGCCAGCAGCGAGGGGGTAACAGGGGTGGTTTCCGAGCAGTACTTC	CASSEGVTGVVSEQYF
TRBV2	NA	NA	TRBJ2-5	TGTGCCAGCAGGATCCGGGACTCAGAGTACTTC	CASRIRDSEYF
TRBV7-2	NA	NA	TRBJ2-1	TGTGCCAGCAGCTTAAGGGGGTCATCCTACAATGAGCAGTTCTTC	CASSLRGSSYNEQFF
TRBV9	NA	NA	TRBJ2-7	TGTGCCAGCAGCGTAGCAGGCGGGGCCTCGAGAGAGCAGTACTTC	CASSVAGGASREQYF
TRBV29-1	NA	NA	TRBJ2-3	TGCAGCGTCCTAAAACAGGGTATACAGTATTTT	CSVLKQGIQYF
TRBV7-2	TRBD1	NA	TRBJ2-7	TGTGCCAGCAGCAGCCTCAGGGGGCGAGCTCGGGGACTCTACGAGCAGTACTTC	CASSSLRGRARGLYEQYF
TRBV7-3	TRBD1	NA	TRBJ2-3	TGTGCCAGCAGCCGGGACAGGGCTACAGATACGCAGTATTTT	CASSRDRATDTQYF
TRBV5-1	NA	NA	TRBJ1-3	TGCGCCAGCAGCCTGGGGCAGGGTGGCTCTGGAAACACCATATATTTT	CASSLGQGGSGNTIYF
TRBV5-1	NA	NA	TRBJ2-7	TGCGCCAGCAGCCCACAGGGAGACGAGCAGTACTTC	CASSPQGDEQYF
TRBV30	TRBD1	NA	TRBJ1-6	TGTGCCTTACAGGGGGATCGGGGACTCGAATCACCCCTCCACTTT	CALQGDRGLESPLHF
TRBV16	NA	NA	TRBJ1-5	TGTGCCAGTACCACCGAGTGGGACAATCAGCCCCAGCATTTT	CASTTEWDNQPQHF
TRBV18	NA	NA	TRBJ1-4	TGTGCCAGCTCAGGTGTTGCTACGAATGAAAAACTGTTTTTT	CASSGVATNEKLFF
TRBV18	NA	NA	TRBJ2-1	TGTGCCAGCTCACCTCTCGGCATTGGGTTAGAGGAGCAGTTCTTC	CASSPLGIGLEEQFF
TRBV7-2	NA	many	TRBJ2-7	TGTGCCAGCAGCTCAACCTACGAGCAGTACTTC	CASSSTYEQYF
TRBV4-1	TRBD2	NA	TRBJ2-3	TGCGCCAGCAGCCAGTCGGGACTAGAGACAGATACGCAGTATTTT	CASSQSGLETDTQYF
TRBV7-8	TRBD2	NA	TRBJ2-1	TGTGCCAGCAGCTTCGCTAGCGGGGGGGTTAGTGAGCAGTTCTTC	CASSFASGGVSEQFF
TRBV28	NA	NA	TRBJ2-2	TGTGCCAGCAGTTCGACAGGTAACGCCGGGGAGCTGTTTTTT	CASSSTGNAGELFF
TRBV10-3	NA	NA	TRBJ2-3	TGTGCCACTAAGCGGGCAGATACGCAGTATTTT	CATKRADTQYF
TRBV7-9	TRBD1	NA	TRBJ1-2	TGTGCCAGCAGCTTAGAATCAGGGGGCAACTATGGCTACACCTTC	CASSLESGGNYGYTF
TRBV18	NA	once	TRBJ2-7	TGTGCCAGCTCACCACTCTCGGCCTCCTACGAGCAGTACTTC	CASSPLSASYEQYF
TRBV5-4	NA	NA	TRBJ2-5	TGTGCCAGCAGCTTGGGGGGTGGACTCGCGGAAGAGACCCAGTACTTC	CASSLGGGLAEETQYF
TRBV11-2	NA	many	TRBJ2-2	TGTGCCAGCACCGTTCCCCGCAGCACCGGGGAGCTGTTTTTT	CASTVPRSTGELFF
TRBV28	NA	NA	TRBJ1-4	TGTGCCAGCAGTTCTCAGGGGTCTAGTACTAATGAAAAACTGTTTTTT	CASSSQGSSTNEKLFF
TRBV21-1	NA	many	TRBJ1-6	TGTGCCAGCAGCCCCGTTAGGAATTCACCCCTCCACTTT	CASSPVRNSPLHF
TRBV7-9	NA	NA	TRBJ1-6	TGTGCCAGCAGCAGCCAGACCGGACTCGGGAATTCACCCCTCCACTTT	CASSSQTGLGNSPLHF
TRBV5-1	NA	once	TRBJ2-3	TGCGCCAGCAGCTTGGGCGGGACTTTCCTCACAGATACGCAGTATTTT	CASSLGGTFLTDTQYF
TRBV29-1	NA	NA	TRBJ2-1	TGCAGCGTTGAAGAATTCCGGACTTTCAACTCCTACAATGAGCAGTTCTTC	CSVEEFRTFNSYNEQFF
TRBV7-2	NA	once	TRBJ1-5	TGTGCCAGCAGCACAGGTAGTAGCAATCAGCCCCAGCATTTT	CASSTGSSNQPQHF
TRBV10-3	TRBD1	NA	TRBJ2-3	TGTGCCACCCTCCTAAGGACAGGGAACACAGATACGCAGTATTTT	CATLLRTGNTDTQYF
TRBV6-5	NA	NA	TRBJ2-7	TGTGCCAGCAGTTACTCCGGTTCCGAGCAGTACTTC	CASSYSGSEQYF
TRBV7-3	NA	NA	TRBJ2-5	TGTGCCAGCAGCACCACCTGGGGGGAGACCCAGTACTTC	CASSTTWGETQYF
TRBV27	TRBD2	NA	TRBJ2-4	TGTGCCAGCAGTTTAGGTAGCGGGGTAGGGGTTCAGTACTTC	CASSLGSGVGVQYF
TRBV4-1	NA	NA	TRBJ1-5	TGCGCCAGCAGCCAAGAACACAGCGATTCCAATCAGCCCCAGCATTTT	CASSQEHSDSNQPQHF
TRBV30	NA	NA	TRBJ1-1	TGTGCCTGGAGTGCCCGAGTTTCTGAAGCTTTCTTT	CAWSARVSEAFF
TRBV5-4	TRBD2	NA	TRBJ2-6	TGTGCCAGCAGCCTGGGACTAGCGGGAGGGAGTGGGGCCAACGTCCTGACTTTC	CASSLGLAGGSGANVLTF
TRBV11-3	NA	NA	TRBJ1-1	TGTGCCAGCAGCTTAGTAGGGGGCACTGAAGCTTTCTTT	CASSLVGGTEAFF
TRBV7-2	NA	once	TRBJ2-3	TGTGCCAGCAGCCCCAGAGGACAGTACACAGATACGCAGTATTTT	CASSPRGQYTDTQYF
TRBV11-3	NA	few	TRBJ2-5	TGTGCCAGCAGCTCGTACAGGGATGGAGAGACCCAGTACTTC	CASSSYRDGETQYF
TRBV11-2	NA	NA	TRBJ2-7	TGTGCCAGCAGCTTAGAAAGCGGGCCTTCCTACGAGCAGTACTTC	CASSLESGPSYEQYF
TRBV7-2	NA	NA	TRBJ1-1	TGTGCCAGCAGCCCAGGCCGGGCCAAGAACACTGAAGCTTTCTTT	CASSPGRAKNTEAFF
TRBV5-6	NA	NA	TRBJ1-2	TGTGCCAGCAGCTTGTTATCAGGAACTAACTATGGCTACACCTTC	CASSLLSGTNYGYTF
TRBV5-4	TRBD2	NA	TRBJ2-1	TGTGCCAGCAGCTTGGAACTAGCGGGGACGTACAATGAGCAGTTCTTC	CASSLELAGTYNEQFF
TRBV2	NA	NA	TRBJ2-3	TGTGCCAGCAGCGTGCCCCCAGATACGCAGTATTTT	CASSVPPDTQYF
TRBV29-1	TRBD1	NA	TRBJ2-5	TGCAGCGTTGCCCAGGGGGCAGAGACCCAGTACTTC	CSVAQGAETQYF